Sequencing of this T cell receptor beta chain was carried out in a study of T cells in women clearing cervical HPV infection. Germline V gives CDR1 DFQATT, CDR2 SNEGSKA (reference sequence). With V trimmed by 5 bases and J by 1 base, 6 bases remained unmatched. This CDR3 region has 16 residues. Sequenced by immunoSEQ multiplex PCR; TCRdb stores in-frame clones only, minus some. This sample's table reports about 46,000 clones. On this clone itself: The read ends 3 residues shy of where the CDR3 ends; the end is completed using the germline J gene.

This chain links TRBV20-1 with TRBJ2-6, with 9 bases identical to TRBD1. The sequence was collected from a woman between 18 and 69 years old with a cervical HPV16 infection that either progressed to CIN3+ or cleared (not recorded which). The sequenced sample was blood buffy coat. The CDR3 spells CSAVPGQGSGANVLTF. Partial CDR3 DNA: TGCAGTGCTGTCCCGGGACAGGGTTCTGGGGCCAACGTC.